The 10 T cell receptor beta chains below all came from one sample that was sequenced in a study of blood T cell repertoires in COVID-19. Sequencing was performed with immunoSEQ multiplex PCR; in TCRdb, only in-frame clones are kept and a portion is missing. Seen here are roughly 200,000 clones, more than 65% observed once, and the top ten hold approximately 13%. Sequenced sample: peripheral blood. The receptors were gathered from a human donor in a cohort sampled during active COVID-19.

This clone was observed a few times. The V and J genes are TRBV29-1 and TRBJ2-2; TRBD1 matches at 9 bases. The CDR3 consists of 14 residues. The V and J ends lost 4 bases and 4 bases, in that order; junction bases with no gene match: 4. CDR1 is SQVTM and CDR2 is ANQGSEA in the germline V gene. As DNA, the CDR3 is TGCAGCGTTGTTGGGACAGGGACCACCGGGGAGCTGTTTTTT. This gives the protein CSVVGTGTTGELFF.

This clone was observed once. CDR3 coding DNA: TGTGCCAGCAGCCCGGCCGGGACTAGCACCCTCGGGGAGCAGTACTTC. It specifies CASSPAGTSTLGEQYF. This chain joins TRBV7-9 and TRBJ2-7, with 9 bases identical to TRBD2. CDR3 length: 16 amino acids. Looked up from germline, CDR1 is SEHNR and CDR2 is FQNEAQ (reference sequence). V was pared by 5 bases and J by 7 bases, with 15 bases of the junction left unmatched.

Here the CDR3 DNA reads TGTGCCATCAGTGGAGTGCAGGGAGGCAACTATGGCTACACCTTC. Protein sequence: CAISGVQGGNYGYTF. The rearrangement links TRBV10-3 to TRBJ1-2, with D possibly being TRBD1 (5 bases). The germline V and J ends were trimmed by 4 bases and 2 bases, with 14 bases remaining between them. Germline values: CDR1 ENHRY, CDR2 SYGVKD. The CDR3 spans 15 residues.

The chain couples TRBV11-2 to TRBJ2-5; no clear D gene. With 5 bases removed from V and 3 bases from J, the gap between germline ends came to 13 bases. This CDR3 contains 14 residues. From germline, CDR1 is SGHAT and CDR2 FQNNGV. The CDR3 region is CASSPPGQKETQYF. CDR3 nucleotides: TGTGCCAGCAGCCCCCCTGGTCAGAAAGAGACCCAGTACTTC.

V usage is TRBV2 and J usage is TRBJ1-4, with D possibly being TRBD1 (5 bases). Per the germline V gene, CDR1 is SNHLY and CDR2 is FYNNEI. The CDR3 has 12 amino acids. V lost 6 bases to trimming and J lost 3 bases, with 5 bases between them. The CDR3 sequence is CASRGANEKLFF. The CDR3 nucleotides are TGTGCCAGCAGAGGGGCTAATGAAAAACTGTTTTTT.

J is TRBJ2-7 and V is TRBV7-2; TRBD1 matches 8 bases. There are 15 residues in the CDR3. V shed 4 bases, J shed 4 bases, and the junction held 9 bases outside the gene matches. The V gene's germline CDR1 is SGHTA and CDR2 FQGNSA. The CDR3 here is CASSSVGTGGYEQYF. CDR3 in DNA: TGTGCCAGCAGCTCAGTGGGCACAGGGGGATACGAGCAGTACTTC.

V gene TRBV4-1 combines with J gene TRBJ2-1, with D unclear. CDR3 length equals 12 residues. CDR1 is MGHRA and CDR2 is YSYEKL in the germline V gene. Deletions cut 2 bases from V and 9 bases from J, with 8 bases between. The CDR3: CASSQQNGEQFF. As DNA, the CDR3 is TGCGCCAGCAGCCAACAGAATGGTGAGCAGTTCTTC.

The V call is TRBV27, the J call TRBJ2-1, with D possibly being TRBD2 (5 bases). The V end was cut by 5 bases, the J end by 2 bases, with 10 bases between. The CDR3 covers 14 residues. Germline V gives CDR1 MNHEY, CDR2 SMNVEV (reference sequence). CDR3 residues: CASSRSGPYNEQFF. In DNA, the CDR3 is TGTGCCAGCAGTCGAAGCGGTCCCTACAATGAGCAGTTCTTC.

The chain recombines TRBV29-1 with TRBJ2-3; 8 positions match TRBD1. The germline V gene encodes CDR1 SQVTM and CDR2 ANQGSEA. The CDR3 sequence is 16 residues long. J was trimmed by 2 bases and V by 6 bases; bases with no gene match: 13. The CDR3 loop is CSVPQGGYYITDTQYF. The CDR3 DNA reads TGCAGCGTCCCACAGGGGGGATACTATATCACAGATACGCAGTATTTT.

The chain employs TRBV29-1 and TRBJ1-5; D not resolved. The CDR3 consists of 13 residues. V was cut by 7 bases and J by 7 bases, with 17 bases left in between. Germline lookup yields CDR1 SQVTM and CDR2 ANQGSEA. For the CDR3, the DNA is TGCAGCGCCATGAAGACTAACGGGCAGCCCCAGCATTTT. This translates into CSAMKTNGQPQHF.